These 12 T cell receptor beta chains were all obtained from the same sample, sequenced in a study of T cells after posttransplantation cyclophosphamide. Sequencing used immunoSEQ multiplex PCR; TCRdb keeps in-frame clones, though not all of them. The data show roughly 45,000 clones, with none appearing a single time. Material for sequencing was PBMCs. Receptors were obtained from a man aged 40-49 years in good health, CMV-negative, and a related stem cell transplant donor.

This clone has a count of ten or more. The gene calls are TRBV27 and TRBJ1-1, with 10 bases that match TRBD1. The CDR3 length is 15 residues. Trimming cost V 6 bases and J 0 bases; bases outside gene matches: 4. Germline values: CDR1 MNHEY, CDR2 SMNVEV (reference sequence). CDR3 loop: CASRKGTGVNTEAFF. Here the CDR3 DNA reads TGTGCCAGCAGGAAGGGGACAGGGGTGAACACTGAAGCTTTCTTT.

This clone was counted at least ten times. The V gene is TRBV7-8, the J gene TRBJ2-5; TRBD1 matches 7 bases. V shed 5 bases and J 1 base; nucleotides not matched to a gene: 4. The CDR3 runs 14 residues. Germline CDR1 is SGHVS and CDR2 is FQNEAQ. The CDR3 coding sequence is TGTGCCAGCAGCCGGGGACAGCGCCAAGAGACCCAGTACTTC. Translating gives CASSRGQRQETQYF.

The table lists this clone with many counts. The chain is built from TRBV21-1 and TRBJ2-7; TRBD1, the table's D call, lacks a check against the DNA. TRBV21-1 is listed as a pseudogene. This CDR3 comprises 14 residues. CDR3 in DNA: TGTGCCAGCAGCAAAGATCAGGGTACCTACGAGCAGTACTTC. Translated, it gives CASSKDQGTYEQYF.

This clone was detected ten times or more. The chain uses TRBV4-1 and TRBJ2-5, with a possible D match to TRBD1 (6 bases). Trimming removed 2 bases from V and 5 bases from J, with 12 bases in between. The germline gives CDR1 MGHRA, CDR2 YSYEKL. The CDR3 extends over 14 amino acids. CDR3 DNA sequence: TGCGCCAGCAGCCAAAACAGGGATCCGGAGACCCAGTACTTC. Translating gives CASSQNRDPETQYF.

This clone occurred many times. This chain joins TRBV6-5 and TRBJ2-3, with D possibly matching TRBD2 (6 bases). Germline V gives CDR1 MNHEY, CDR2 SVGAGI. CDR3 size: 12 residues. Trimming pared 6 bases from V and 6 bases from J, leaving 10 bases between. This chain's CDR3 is CASRGGGDTQYF. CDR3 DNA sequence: TGTGCCAGCAGGGGAGGCGGGGATACGCAGTATTTT.

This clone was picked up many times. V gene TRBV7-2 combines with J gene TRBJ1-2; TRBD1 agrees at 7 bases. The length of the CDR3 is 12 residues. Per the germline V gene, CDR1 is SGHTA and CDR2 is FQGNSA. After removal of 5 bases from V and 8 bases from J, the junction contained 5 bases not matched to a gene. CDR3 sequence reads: CASSRRTGGYTF. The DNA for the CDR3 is TGTGCCAGCAGCCGGCGGACAGGCGGCTACACCTTC.

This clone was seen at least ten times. CDR3 bases: TGTGCCAGCAGCTCCCATACCCCAACCACCGCCTACAGTCAGCCCCAGCATTTT. Translation: CASSSHTPTTAYSQPQHF. The chain employs TRBV7-8 and TRBJ1-5; D is unresolved. Trimming shortened V by 4 bases and J by 6 bases, and 25 bases separated the two germline ends. Germline CDR1 and CDR2: SGHVS and FQNEAQ. The CDR3 has 18 residues.

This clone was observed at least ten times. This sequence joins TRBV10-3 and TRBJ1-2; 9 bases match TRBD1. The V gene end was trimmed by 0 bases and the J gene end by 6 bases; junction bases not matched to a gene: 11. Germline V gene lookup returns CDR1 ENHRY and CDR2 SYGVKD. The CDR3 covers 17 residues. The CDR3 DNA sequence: TGTGCCATCAGTGAGTCTTTACTCCCGGGACAGGGTAATGGCTACACCTTC. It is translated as CAISESLLPGQGNGYTF.

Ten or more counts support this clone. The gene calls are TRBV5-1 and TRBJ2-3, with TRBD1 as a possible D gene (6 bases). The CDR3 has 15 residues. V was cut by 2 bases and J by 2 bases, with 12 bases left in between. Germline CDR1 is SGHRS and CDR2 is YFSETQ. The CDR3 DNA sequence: TGCGCCAGCAGCTTCGTCCAGGGGAACACAGATACGCAGTATTTT. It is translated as CASSFVQGNTDTQYF.

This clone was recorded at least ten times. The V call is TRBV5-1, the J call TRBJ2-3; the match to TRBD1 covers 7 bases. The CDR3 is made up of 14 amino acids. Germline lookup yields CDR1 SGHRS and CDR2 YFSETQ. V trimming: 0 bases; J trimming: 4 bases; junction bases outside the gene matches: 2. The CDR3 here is CASSLGQGADTQYF. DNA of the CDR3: TGCGCCAGCAGCTTGGGGCAGGGGGCAGATACGCAGTATTTT.

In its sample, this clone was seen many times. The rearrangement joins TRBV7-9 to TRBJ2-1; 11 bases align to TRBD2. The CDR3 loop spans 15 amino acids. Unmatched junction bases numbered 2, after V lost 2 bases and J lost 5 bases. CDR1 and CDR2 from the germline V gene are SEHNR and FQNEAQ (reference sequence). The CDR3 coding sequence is TGTGCCAGCAGCTTAAGACTAGCGGGAAACAATGAGCAGTTCTTC. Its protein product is CASSLRLAGNNEQFF.

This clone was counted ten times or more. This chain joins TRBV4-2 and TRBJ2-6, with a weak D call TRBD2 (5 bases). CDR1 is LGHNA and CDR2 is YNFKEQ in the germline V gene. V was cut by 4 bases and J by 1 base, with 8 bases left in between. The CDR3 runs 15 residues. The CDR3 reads CASSPSGSGANVLTF. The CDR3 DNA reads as TGTGCCAGCAGCCCCTCGGGATCTGGGGCCAACGTCCTGACTTTC.